These 25 T cell receptor beta chains share one sample of origin, sequenced in a study of vaccination effects on CD4 cells after COVID-19. Following 10 days of culture, CD4+ T cells were isolated. It was between March and December 2020 that the person had a SARS-CoV-2 infection confirmed by PCR. Participants each got two BNT162b2 or mRNA-1273 vaccine doses. Profiled with immunoSEQ multiplex PCR; TCRdb holds only in-frame clones, not every one. The table has roughly 51,000 clones, about four fifths seen once. For these TCRs, the target antigens are not known. Sequencing was performed on CD4+ T cells from PBMCs cultured without peptide, taken after COVID-19 vaccination. The origin of the receptors is a human donor who had a prior SARS-CoV-2 infection.

The rearrangement joins TRBV5-1 to TRBJ2-3, with 13 bases aligning to TRBD2. The germline gives CDR1 SGHRS, CDR2 YFSETQ. Unmatched junction bases numbered 7, after V lost 4 bases and J lost 2 bases. The CDR3 spans 17 residues. CDR3 in amino acids: CASSAGTSGTLTDTQYF. DNA for the CDR3: TGCGCCAGCAGCGCCGGGACTAGCGGGACTCTCACAGATACGCAGTATTTT.

A note on this clone: The same CDR3 is also encoded by other DNA sequences in this sample. This rearrangement joins TRBV12-3 or TRBV12-4 to TRBJ1-3, with no clear D. V was clipped by 6 bases and J by 7 bases, with 7 bases between them. The CDR3 has 11 residues. CDR3 amino acids: CASSFVNTIYF. The CDR3 bases are TGTGCCAGCAGCTTTGTGAACACCATATATTTT.

The chain is built from TRBV10-3 and TRBJ2-5; D is unresolved. The CDR3 loop spans 15 amino acids. The V gene lost 0 bases and the J gene lost 1 base, with 9 bases spanning the gap. Per the germline V gene, CDR1 is ENHRY and CDR2 is SYGVKD. In DNA, the CDR3 is TGTGCCATCAGTGAGTCGGGAAGGTCCCAAGAGACCCAGTACTTC. The encoded protein is CAISESGRSQETQYF.

J is TRBJ1-4 and V is TRBV19; 7 bases align to TRBD1. Germline V gene data show CDR1 as LNHDA and CDR2 as SQIVND (reference sequence). This CDR3 contains 16 residues. The V and J ends lost 7 bases and 3 bases, in that order; junction bases with no gene match: 11. The CDR3 loop is CASTRITGAANEKLFF. In nucleotides, the CDR3 is TGTGCCAGTACCCGTATAACAGGGGCAGCTAATGAAAAACTGTTTTTT.

Only a few counts were recorded for this clone. This chain joins TRBV2 and TRBJ2-1; D may be TRBD1 (6 bases). Germline lookup yields CDR1 SNHLY and CDR2 FYNNEI. The CDR3 has 16 residues. The germline V and J ends were trimmed by 5 bases and 0 bases, with 14 bases remaining between them. CDR3 bases: TGTGCCAGCAGTACGACTCGAGGGGGCTCCTACAATGAGCAGTTCTTC. Its translation: CASSTTRGGSYNEQFF.

The chain carries TRBV6-2 or TRBV6-3 and TRBJ1-2; TRBD1 matches 7 bases. Germline trimming cut 5 bases from V and 4 bases from J; bases unmatched to any gene: 4. The CDR3 consists of 13 residues. CDR1 is MNHEY and CDR2 is SVGEGT in the germline V gene. The chain's CDR3 is CASSRQGVYGYTF. CDR3 sequence (DNA): TGTGCCAGCAGTAGACAGGGCGTCTATGGCTACACCTTC.

The chain combines TRBV4-2 with TRBJ2-2; D assignment may be TRBD1 or TRBD2 (5 bases each). V lost 4 bases to trimming and J lost 0 bases, with 9 bases between them. Germline assignment: CDR1 LGHNA and CDR2 YNFKEQ. This CDR3 comprises 15 residues. CDR3 residues: CASSLGDANTGELFF. The CDR3 nucleotides are TGTGCCAGCAGCCTCGGGGACGCGAACACCGGGGAGCTGTTTTTT.

The chain couples TRBV5-5 to TRBJ1-2, with D unclear. The germline gives CDR1 SGHKS, CDR2 YYEKEE (reference sequence). The CDR3 totals 14 residues. V lost 0 bases, J lost 2 bases, and 8 bases lay in between. The CDR3 loop is CASSLAITNYGYTF. CDR3 DNA: TGTGCCAGCAGCTTGGCCATCACAAACTATGGCTACACCTTC.

The gene calls are TRBV5-1 and TRBJ1-4; D is uncertain. The CDR3 is made up of 16 amino acids. Germline lookup yields CDR1 SGHRS and CDR2 YFSETQ. With 0 bases removed from V and 1 base from J, the gap between germline ends came to 10 bases. The CDR3 region is CASSLDPLGTNEKLFF. The CDR3 DNA is TGCGCCAGCAGCTTGGACCCACTTGGAACTAATGAAAAACTGTTTTTT.

The gene calls are TRBV7-2 and TRBJ2-2, with TRBD1 as a possible D gene (5 bases). The CDR3 consists of 14 residues. Germline V gene sequence: CDR1 SGHTA, CDR2 FQGNSA. Trimming took off 6 bases at V and 2 bases at J, with 10 bases between the two ends. The CDR3 loop reads CASRPRGNTGELFF. The CDR3 DNA reads as TGTGCCAGCAGACCAAGGGGAAACACCGGGGAGCTGTTTTTT.

This rearrangement joins TRBV6-5 to TRBJ2-3; D might be TRBD1 (6 bases). This CDR3 has 15 amino acids. With 3 bases removed from V and 6 bases from J, the gap between germline ends came to 16 bases. Per the germline V gene, CDR1 is MNHEY and CDR2 is SVGAGI. The CDR3 DNA reads as TGTGCCAGCAGTTATTGGAGAGGGGGAGAGGATACGCAGTATTTT. This sequence encodes CASSYWRGGEDTQYF.

The chain joins TRBV6-4 to TRBJ1-2, with 10 bases that match TRBD1. This CDR3 is 17 amino acids long. With 0 bases clipped from V and 6 bases from J, the junction kept 10 bases outside the gene matches. CDR1 and CDR2 from the germline V gene are MRHNA and SNTAGT. CDR3: CASSDSTGGAGQDGYTF. The CDR3 nucleotides read TGTGCCAGCAGTGACTCGACAGGGGGCGCAGGTCAGGATGGCTACACCTTC.

The rearrangement uses TRBV6-1 and TRBJ1-2; weak D call: TRBD1 (6 bases). Trimming took off 2 bases at V and 8 bases at J, with 12 bases between the two ends. CDR3 size: 13 residues. CDR1 and CDR2 (germline): MNHNS, SASEGT. CDR3: CASSEYGGGGYTF. The DNA for the CDR3 is TGTGCCAGCAGTGAATACGGGGGCGGGGGCTACACCTTC.

This chain uses TRBV6-5 with TRBJ1-2; possibly TRBD1 for D (5 bases). This CDR3 is built from 13 residues. Trimming shortened V by 5 bases and J by 7 bases, and 14 bases separated the two germline ends. Looked up from germline, CDR1 is MNHEY and CDR2 is SVGAGI. The CDR3 protein is CASSLMGHGGYTF. CDR3 DNA: TGTGCCAGCAGTCTGATGGGGCACGGTGGCTACACCTTC.

This clone was found once. This chain uses TRBV6-5 with TRBJ2-7; TRBD1 agrees at 10 bases. The CDR3 consists of 14 residues. Germline values: CDR1 MNHEY, CDR2 SVGAGI. J gave up 3 bases and V 8 bases, and 7 bases lay outside the gene matches. The CDR3 nucleotides are TGTGCCAGCGGCCGGGACAGGGGCGTCTACGAGCAGTACTTC. As protein: CASGRDRGVYEQYF.

The V and J genes are TRBV11-3 and TRBJ2-5, with D possibly TRBD1 on 5 matching bases. Per germline, CDR1 SGHNT and CDR2 YENEEA. There are 13 residues in the CDR3. Between the trimmed V and J ends, which lost 0 bases and 4 bases, there was a span of 6 bases. In DNA, the CDR3 is TGTGCCAGCAGCTTAGAGGGGCCAGAGACCCAGTACTTC. Protein: CASSLEGPETQYF.

The V call is TRBV28, the J call TRBJ2-5; tentatively, D is TRBD2 (5 bases). The CDR3 contains 13 residues. Per germline, CDR1 MDHEN and CDR2 SYDVKM. The V end was cut by 5 bases, the J end by 0 bases, with 7 bases between. CDR3 sequence: CASSQDYQETQYF. The CDR3 nucleotides are TGTGCCAGCAGTCAGGACTACCAAGAGACCCAGTACTTC.

This clone was counted between two and nine times. This sequence joins TRBV12-5 and TRBJ2-3, with 13 bases that match TRBD2. V lost 6 bases and J lost 2; bases outside the gene matches: 5. This CDR3 spans 16 amino acids. Germline CDR1 reads LGHNT; CDR2 reads FRNRAP. CDR3 loop: CASGKGLAGDTDTQYF. CDR3 sequence (DNA): TGTGCTAGTGGGAAAGGACTAGCGGGGGACACAGATACGCAGTATTTT.

This sequence joins TRBV30 and TRBJ2-7; D unresolved. Per the germline V gene, CDR1 is GTSNPN and CDR2 is SVGIG (reference sequence). The V end lost 5 bases, the J end lost 1 base, and 6 bases lay between the germline ends. This CDR3 has 11 residues. CDR3 DNA sequence: TGTGCCTGGGATAGATCCTACGAGCAGTACTTC. Residues: CAWDRSYEQYF.

This chain uses TRBV5-1 with TRBJ2-1, with 13 bases fitting TRBD2. This CDR3 is built from 17 residues. Germline lookup yields CDR1 SGHRS and CDR2 YFSETQ. V lost 4 bases and J lost 5; bases outside the gene matches: 9. CDR3 sequence (DNA): TGCGCCAGCAGCATAACTAGCGGGGGGGACGGGAACAATGAGCAGTTCTTC. Encoded protein: CASSITSGGDGNNEQFF.

The chain carries TRBV7-2 and TRBJ1-6; D is unclear. The germline CDR1 and CDR2 sequences are SGHTA and FQGNSA. CDR3 length equals 13 residues. V lost 0 bases and J lost 8, with 5 bases in between. The CDR3 is CASSLAGYSPLHF. The CDR3 nucleotides read TGTGCCAGCAGCTTAGCGGGGTATTCACCCCTCCACTTT.

The chain recombines TRBV19 with TRBJ2-5; TRBD1 matches 7 bases. Germline CDR1 is LNHDA and CDR2 is SQIVND (reference sequence). The CDR3 length is 16 residues. The V gene end was trimmed by 5 bases and the J gene end by 4 bases; junction bases not matched to a gene: 13. DNA for the CDR3: TGTGCCAGTAGTCCCCTGGGGTCTACAGGGGCAGAGACCCAGTACTTC. Protein sequence: CASSPLGSTGAETQYF.

The chain is built from TRBV5-1 and TRBJ1-1; D unclear. CDR1 and CDR2 from the germline V gene are SGHRS and YFSETQ. This CDR3 has 11 amino acids. Trimming left V 2 bases short and J 2 bases short, with 1 base between. The CDR3 DNA is TGCGCCAGCAGCTTAAACACTGAAGCTTTCTTT. Translation gives CASSLNTEAFF.

This clone has a handful of counts. V and J are TRBV30 and TRBJ1-5, with D possibly being TRBD1 (6 bases). The CDR3 spans 12 residues. Trimming took off 5 bases at V and 5 bases at J, with 10 bases between the two ends. Per the germline V gene, CDR1 is GTSNPN and CDR2 is SVGIG (reference sequence). The chain's CDR3 is CAWGTQYQPQHF. The DNA of the CDR3 is TGTGCCTGGGGGACACAGTATCAGCCCCAGCATTTT.

The J gene is TRBJ2-7, the V gene TRBV5-1; 10 positions match TRBD1. Germline V gene lookup returns CDR1 SGHRS and CDR2 YFSETQ. This CDR3 comprises 15 residues. J lost 6 bases, V lost 1 base, and 7 bases had no gene match. The CDR3 coding sequence is TGCGCCAGCAGCTTGTTTGGGGGACAGGGGTCCGAGCAGTACTTC. Protein sequence: CASSLFGGQGSEQYF.